Sequencing of this T cell receptor (beta chain) was carried out in a study of blood T cell repertoires in COVID-19. Study as a whole: Sources were T cells, B-cell-depleted T cells, or PBMCs; the material itself was cDNA or gDNA.

Germline V gene lookup returns CDR1 LGHNA and CDR2 YSLEER. CDR3 length: 18 residues. V gave up 0 bases and J gave up 1 base, with 18 bases separating them. In the authors' methods: Reference gene primer amplification yielded estimated nucleated cell counts. Generated by immunoSEQ multiplex PCR, the TCRdb table keeps only in-frame clones and is missing some. V, J and clone size are taken as reported in that table, and D and trimming were inferred from the DNA itself. The data hold about 170,000 clones, with approximately 82% observed a single time. Sequenced sample: peripheral blood. The V and J genes are TRBV4-3 and TRBJ1-2; TRBD1 might be the D (5 bases). The origin of this receptor is a woman in her 70s who had recovered from COVID-19. The CDR3 here is CASSQDLWGGAHNYGYTF. The CDR3 DNA reads TGCGCCAGCAGCCAAGATCTCTGGGGTGGGGCCCATAACTATGGCTACACCTTC.